These 7 T cell receptor beta chains were sequenced from one sample in a study of T cell responses to AZD1222 COVID-19 vaccine. Generated by immunoSEQ multiplex PCR, the TCRdb table keeps only in-frame clones and is missing some. The data hold some 100,000 clones, with about 90% observed a single time. The specimen comprised peripheral blood, sampled on day 0 of MenACWY control vaccination. The receptor source for this set is an adult in good health.

This clone appeared a single time. The chain recombines TRBV5-1 with TRBJ2-5; 10 bases are shared with TRBD2. The CDR3 covers 14 residues. In germline, CDR1 is SGHRS, CDR2 YFSETQ. J lost 5 bases, V lost 0 bases, and 1 base had no gene match. In DNA, the CDR3 is TGCGCCAGCAGCTTGGTTAGCGGGGGGGAGACCCAGTACTTC. Translation gives CASSLVSGGETQYF.

V and J are TRBV11-2 and TRBJ2-7; TRBD1 matches 7 bases. V shed 4 bases, J shed 3 bases, and the junction held 12 bases outside the gene matches. The CDR3 runs 16 residues. Germline CDR1 SGHAT, CDR2 FQNNGV. The CDR3 sequence is CASSWLGGGVYYEQYF. In DNA form, the CDR3 reads TGTGCCAGCAGCTGGTTAGGGGGCGGAGTGTACTACGAGCAGTACTTC.

By frequency in the sample, this clone is medium-sized. This chain joins TRBV4-2 and TRBJ1-2, with TRBD1 matching over 9 bases. V lost 1 base to trimming and J lost 3 bases; unmatched junction nucleotides: 3. This CDR3 contains 15 residues. Germline loops: CDR1 LGHNA, CDR2 YNFKEQ. The CDR3 DNA reads TGTGCCAGCAGCCAAGGGACAGGGGCCCACTATGGCTACACCTTC. Encoded protein: CASSQGTGAHYGYTF.

The rearrangement links TRBV19 to TRBJ1-5; 9 bases line up with TRBD1. V was clipped by 7 bases and J by 7 bases; unmatched bases: 11. This CDR3 contains 15 residues. From germline, CDR1 is LNHDA and CDR2 SQIVND (reference sequence). CDR3 residues: CASTPGQGLWQPQHF. In DNA, the CDR3 is TGTGCCAGTACCCCGGGACAGGGACTTTGGCAGCCCCAGCATTTT.

V is TRBV5-1 and J is TRBJ2-1; 11 bases are shared with TRBD2. V gave up 3 bases and J gave up 10 bases; unmatched junction bases: 15. The CDR3 is made up of 17 amino acids. Germline assignment: CDR1 SGHRS and CDR2 YFSETQ. The DNA for the CDR3 is TGCGCCAGCAGCTCATCCATAGCGGGAGGGCCTCAAGGAGAGCAGTTCTTC. Protein sequence: CASSSSIAGGPQGEQFF.

The rearrangement links TRBV7-2 to TRBJ2-3; a weak D match, TRBD2 (5 bases). Germline CDR1 reads SGHTA; CDR2 reads FQGNSA. The V gene lost 5 bases and the J gene lost 3 bases, with 15 bases spanning the gap. The CDR3 contains 15 residues. CDR3 amino acids: CASSLRAGDTDTQYF. DNA for the CDR3: TGTGCCAGCAGCCTCAGAGCCGGGGATACAGATACGCAGTATTTT.

This clone was seen more than once but under ten times. DNA for the CDR3: TGTGCCAGCAGTTACCTCTTTCTCCCCCAGCATTTT. Encoded protein: CASSYLFLPQHF. The chain is built from TRBV6-2 or TRBV6-3 and TRBJ1-5, with D hard to call. CDR1 MNHEY and CDR2 SVGEGT come from the germline V gene. The CDR3 has 12 amino acids. Trimming cost V 2 bases and J 10 bases, with 9 bases left between them.